A selection of T cell receptor beta chains follows, all from one sample in a study of CD8+ T cells in alopecia areata. Sequencing used immunoSEQ multiplex PCR; TCRdb keeps in-frame clones, though not all of them. The table records 140,000 to 150,000 clones, 45% to 60% of them present only once. Source material: CD4+ T cells sorted from blood. The source of these receptors is a human donor with alopecia areata. Both conserved end residues are part of each CDR3. D genes are given only for firm matches. The size entry is marked missing in some rows and otherwise reads once, few, many or a size class.

DNA	CDR3	D	V	size	J
TGTGCCAGCAGTTCCCACAGGGCCCAAGAGACCCAGTACTTC	CASSSHRAQETQYF	NA	TRBV28	once	TRBJ2-5
TGCGCCAGCAGCTTAATTATTCTGGGGGCCAACGTCCTGACTTTC	CASSLIILGANVLTF	NA	TRBV5-1	few	TRBJ2-6
TGTGCCAGTAGTGGCGGAGCGACACAAGAGACCCAGTACTTC	CASSGGATQETQYF	NA	TRBV19	NA	TRBJ2-5
TGCAGCGTTTCTCCCCGGAACTACAATGAGCAGTTCTTC	CSVSPRNYNEQFF	NA	TRBV29-1	once	TRBJ2-1
TGTGCCAGCTCACCGGACGGATCCTACGAGCAGTACTTC	CASSPDGSYEQYF	NA	TRBV18	NA	TRBJ2-7
TGCGCCAGCAGCCTGTCTAGCAAGCAGGCAGATACGCAGTATTTT	CASSLSSKQADTQYF	NA	TRBV5-1	NA	TRBJ2-3
TGTGCCTGGAGTGTAGTGCACTACGAGCAGTACTTC	CAWSVVHYEQYF	NA	TRBV30	NA	TRBJ2-7
TGTGCCAGCAGACGCGGGAAATACACAGATACGCAGTATTTT	CASRRGKYTDTQYF	NA	TRBV28	few	TRBJ2-3
TGCGCCAGCAGCTTGTCGGGGCAGGGGCTTTACGAGCAGTACTTC	CASSLSGQGLYEQYF	NA	TRBV5-1	NA	TRBJ2-7
TGTGCCAGCAGCGTAGAAGCACCGGACAGGGGAAGAGAGACCCAGTACTTC	CASSVEAPDRGRETQYF	TRBD1	TRBV9	NA	TRBJ2-5
TGTGCCAGCAGCTTGCCGGGGACTAGCGGCTACGAGCAGTACTTC	CASSLPGTSGYEQYF	TRBD2	TRBV5-4	NA	TRBJ2-7
TGTGCCAGCAGGCTAGACCTAGCGGTCCCCCGGGAGACCCAGTACTTC	CASRLDLAVPRETQYF	TRBD2	TRBV7-2	NA	TRBJ2-5
TGTGCCAGCAGCGTTTACGCCAGAAGCACTGGGGCCAACGTCCTGACTTTC	CASSVYARSTGANVLTF	NA	TRBV9	NA	TRBJ2-6
TGCAGCGTTGAAGCCCGGGACAGGGGAAAAGCTTTCTTT	CSVEARDRGKAFF	TRBD1	TRBV29-1	few	TRBJ1-1
TGTGCCAGCAGTTTGACAGGAAACTATGGCTACACCTTC	CASSLTGNYGYTF	NA	TRBV27	NA	TRBJ1-2
TGTGCCAGCAGCTTTACAGTTAACTATGGCTACACCTTC	CASSFTVNYGYTF	NA	TRBV7-2	NA	TRBJ1-2
TGTGCCAGCAGCGAAAATACCGAGGGGAACGAGCAGTACTTC	CASSENTEGNEQYF	NA	TRBV7-9	few	TRBJ2-7
TGTGCCTGGAGTAGCGATCAGGGGAGTAAGAACACTGAAGCTTTCTTT	CAWSSDQGSKNTEAFF	NA	TRBV30	few	TRBJ1-1
TGTGCCAGCAGTGAAGCCGGAAGGAACACTGAAGCTTTCTTT	CASSEAGRNTEAFF	NA	TRBV2	NA	TRBJ1-1
TGTGCCAGCAGCCGACACGGACAGGTCTCCTACGAGCAGTACTTC	CASSRHGQVSYEQYF	TRBD1	TRBV7-8	few	TRBJ2-7